The 10 T cell receptor beta chains listed next were all sequenced from one sample in a study of identical twins. TCRdb itself ran the 5' RACE reads through MiXCR, one entry per CDR3 protein. The data hold approximately 500,000 distinct CDR3 sequences, with roughly 24% observed a single time. The same sample was also used in a study of T cells expressing NK-cell markers.

Sequencing used CD4+ T cells sorted from blood. The receptors were sampled from a woman between 18 and 30 years old in good health.

V and J are TRBV2 and TRBJ2-3; unclear D gene. Germline V gene sequence: CDR1 SNHLY, CDR2 FYNNEI. This CDR3 comprises 14 residues. Trimming cost V 6 bases and J 5 bases, with 15 bases left between them. The DNA of the CDR3 is TGTGCCAGCAGCAAACTAACGCCGATAGATACGCAGTATTTT. Residues: CASSKLTPIDTQYF.

The chain joins TRBV20-1 to TRBJ2-2; D is tentatively TRBD1 or TRBD2 (6 bases each). Trimming removed 1 base from V and 0 bases from J, with 15 bases in between. CDR3 length equals 17 residues. In germline, CDR1 is DFQATT, CDR2 SNEGSKA (reference sequence). CDR3 amino acids: CSARGGAGRTNTGELFF. As DNA, the CDR3 is TGCAGTGCTAGAGGGGGGGCCGGAAGAACGAACACCGGGGAGCTGTTTTTT.

This chain connects TRBV2 to TRBJ2-5; TRBD1 agrees at 8 bases. CDR3 size: 14 residues. V trimming: 10 bases; J trimming: 4 bases; junction bases outside the gene matches: 11. Germline loops: CDR1 SNHLY, CDR2 FYNNEI. The CDR3 bases are TGTGCCACCACCAAACAGGGGGTCGGAGAGACCCAGTACTTC. Residues: CATTKQGVGETQYF.

This clonotype turned up a few times. V usage is TRBV27 and J usage is TRBJ1-1; no definite D call. Per germline, CDR1 MNHEY and CDR2 SMNVEV (reference sequence). Trimming removed 3 bases at V and 11 bases at J, with 10 bases between. This CDR3 is 11 amino acids long. The CDR3 loop is CASSLGARAFF. CDR3 nucleotides: TGTGCCAGCAGTTTGGGAGCCCGGGCTTTCTTT.

V and J are TRBV10-3 and TRBJ1-1, with TRBD1 as a possible D gene (6 bases). This CDR3 is built from 14 residues. The germline V gene has CDR1 ENHRY and CDR2 SYGVKD. Trimming pared 0 bases from V and 5 bases from J, leaving 10 bases between. The DNA for the CDR3 is TGTGCCATCAGTGAGTCTACAGGGCGGACTGAAGCTTTCTTT. Translation: CAISESTGRTEAFF.

This clonotype was seen repeatedly, ten times or more. The CDR3 DNA reads TGCAGCGTTCAAAACAGAACCTACGAGCAGTACTTC. Translated: CSVQNRTYEQYF. The gene calls are TRBV29-1 and TRBJ2-7; unclear D gene. Trimming took off 5 bases at V and 2 bases at J, with 10 bases between the two ends. CDR1 is SQVTM, CDR2 ANQGSEA, per germline. This CDR3 contains 12 residues.

Only a few counts were recorded for this clonotype. V is TRBV29-1 and J is TRBJ2-3; a possible D gene is TRBD2 (7 bases). Germline V gene data show CDR1 as SQVTM and CDR2 as ANQGSEA. V was pared by 6 bases and J by 2 bases, with 18 bases between. This CDR3 has 15 residues. CDR3 residues: CSVTRGADPTDTQYF. DNA of the CDR3: TGCAGCGTCACCCGGGGGGCCGACCCCACAGATACGCAGTATTTT.

This clonotype was counted a few times. The chain employs TRBV7-2 and TRBJ1-5; D is uncertain. Trimming cost V 5 bases and J 7 bases, with 18 bases left between them. This CDR3 comprises 15 residues. The germline V gene encodes CDR1 SGHTA and CDR2 FQGNSA. CDR3 DNA sequence: TGTGCCAGCAGCCCCAGACGGCAGGTACAGCAGCCCCAGCATTTT. It codes for CASSPRRQVQQPQHF.

Only a few counts were recorded for this clonotype. The chain recombines TRBV12-3 or TRBV12-4 with TRBJ2-1, with 7 bases aligning to TRBD2. Losses at the gene ends were 4 bases for V and 12 bases for J; bases not matched to a gene: 9. The CDR3 is 13 residues long. This CDR3 reads CASSSWGGLGQFF. The CDR3, as DNA: TGTGCCAGCAGTTCCTGGGGGGGTTTGGGGCAGTTCTTC.

The V gene is TRBV9, the J gene TRBJ1-2, with D perhaps matching TRBD1 (6 bases). Germline V CDR1 and CDR2: SGDLS, YYNGEE. V gave up 0 bases and J gave up 8 bases, with 17 bases separating them. The CDR3 runs 15 residues. CDR3 in DNA: TGTGCCAGCAGCGTAGACTCTTCGGGGGCAAGAGGCTACACCTTC. Translated: CASSVDSSGARGYTF.